This T cell receptor beta chain was captured in a study of shared clonotypes between healthy human individuals. Notes on the study in general: Sampling was confined to blood; repertoires within tissues likely differ.

Of note for this clone: What it binds is unknown.

With V trimmed by 4 bases and J by 0 bases, 11 bases remained unmatched. The CDR3 covers 18 residues. The germline CDR1 and CDR2 sequences are MNHNS and SASEGT. TCRdb's copy holds only in-frame clones and misses some; the assay was immunoSEQ multiplex PCR. The table records about 2.3 million clones, 85% to 95% of them present only once. The source material was naive CD4+ T cells from PBMCs. The subset: CD45RA+ positively selected. This chain joins TRBV6-1 and TRBJ1-5; TRBD1 matches 8 bases. This sequence was found in a young man in good health. Some clones in this sample may be carry-over from other donors' samples. CDR3 bases: TGTGCCAGCAGTGTTATAGGACAGGGCCTGTATAGCAATCAGCCCCAGCATTTT. Translation: CASSVIGQGLYSNQPQHF.